Below, 24 T cell receptor beta chains from the same sample are listed, as sequenced in a study of T cell responses to AZD1222 COVID-19 vaccine. Some clones are missing from TCRdb's copy, which holds only in-frame ones; the method was immunoSEQ multiplex PCR. Among about 130,000 clones listed, 80% to 95% were seen once. The sample was peripheral blood, taken 28 days after the second AZD1222 dose. These receptors all come from an adult who received the AZD1222 COVID-19 vaccine.

Worth noting for this clone: Distinct nucleotide sequences in the sample also encode this CDR3. This sequence joins TRBV19 and TRBJ1-2, with D unclear. The V end lost 4 bases, the J end lost 5 bases, and 2 bases lay between the germline ends. The CDR3 runs to 10 residues. Germline V gives CDR1 LNHDA, CDR2 SQIVND (reference sequence). The CDR3 sequence is CASSNYGYTF. CDR3 bases: TGTGCCAGTAGTAATTATGGCTACACCTTC.

The chain is built from TRBV27 and TRBJ1-6, with D possibly being TRBD1 (5 bases). From germline, CDR1 is MNHEY and CDR2 SMNVEV (reference sequence). This CDR3 is 16 amino acids long. V was trimmed by 3 bases and J by 4 bases, leaving 13 bases between them. CDR3 sequence reads: CASSFQGIAYNSPLHF. CDR3 coding DNA: TGTGCCAGCAGTTTTCAGGGTATAGCGTATAATTCACCCCTCCACTTT.

V gene TRBV6-2 or TRBV6-3 combines with J gene TRBJ2-1, with 10 bases lining up with TRBD2. The CDR3 sequence is 16 residues long. The V gene end was trimmed by 6 bases and the J gene end by 12 bases; junction bases not matched to a gene: 17. CDR1 is MNHEY, CDR2 SVGEGT, per germline. The CDR3 DNA reads as TGTGCCAGCAGCCAAAGCGGGGGGGCCGGTAGGATTGGGCAGTTCTTC. It translates to CASSQSGGAGRIGQFF.

This clone was detected only once. The rearrangement uses TRBV6-2 or TRBV6-3 and TRBJ2-1; no clear D. V was trimmed by 5 bases and J by 6 bases, leaving 8 bases between them. The CDR3 length is 12 residues. Germline CDR1 MNHEY, CDR2 SVGEGT. Here the CDR3 reads CASSKQVNEQFF. The CDR3 nucleotides read TGTGCCAGCAGTAAACAAGTCAATGAGCAGTTCTTC.

V gene TRBV9 combines with J gene TRBJ1-2; weak D call: TRBD1 (5 bases). Germline V gives CDR1 SGDLS, CDR2 YYNGEE. Trimming took 8 bases from V and 2 from J, leaving 13 bases between them. There are 13 residues in the CDR3. DNA of the CDR3: TGTGCCAGTAGTAGGGGACGGAACTATGGCTACACCTTC. The encoded protein is CASSRGRNYGYTF.

The rearrangement joins TRBV3-1 (or the pseudogene TRBV3-2) to TRBJ2-2; D not certain. The V end lost 1 base, the J end lost 3 bases, and 12 bases lay between the germline ends. CDR3 length: 16 amino acids. Germline V gene lookup returns CDR1 LGHDT and CDR2 YNNKEL (reference sequence). In DNA, the CDR3 is TGTGCCAGCAGCCAAGCTGCGGTCCCCGACACCGGGGAGCTGTTTTTT. It encodes CASSQAAVPDTGELFF.

This sequence joins TRBV5-4 and TRBJ2-3; TRBD2 agrees at 8 bases. The V and J ends lost 4 bases and 2 bases, in that order; junction bases with no gene match: 12. The CDR3 is 17 residues long. Germline loops: CDR1 SGHNT, CDR2 YYREEE (reference sequence). The CDR3 DNA reads as TGTGCCAGCAGCATCCTTTTAGCGGGACCCCTCACAGATACGCAGTATTTT. This codes for CASSILLAGPLTDTQYF. Looking up the rest from reference TRBV5-4 and TRBJ2-3 gives the full variable domain: ETGVTQSPTHLIKTRGQQVTLRCSSQSGHNTVSWYQQALGQGPQFIFQYYREEENGRGNFPPRFSGLQFPNYSSELNVNALELDDSALYLCASSILLAGPLTDTQYFGPGTRLTVL.

V gene TRBV10-3 combines with J gene TRBJ1-5; 7 positions match TRBD1. This CDR3 spans 18 amino acids. J was trimmed by 0 bases and V by 1 base; bases with no gene match: 9. Germline V gene sequence: CDR1 ENHRY, CDR2 SYGVKD. The CDR3 sequence: CAISEFRGQQDSNQPQHF. The CDR3 coding sequence is TGTGCCATCAGTGAGTTCCGGGGACAGCAGGATAGCAATCAGCCCCAGCATTTT.

This clone showed up just a few times. The chain joins TRBV12-3 or TRBV12-4 to TRBJ1-5; weak D call: TRBD1 (5 bases). V dropped 5 bases and J dropped 5 bases, with 10 bases sitting between them. The CDR3 is made up of 13 amino acids. In DNA, the CDR3 is TGTGCCAGCAGTCCCAGGGAGGATCAGCCCCAGCATTTT. It encodes CASSPREDQPQHF.

This chain connects TRBV7-2 to TRBJ2-1; 13 bases map to TRBD2. The germline CDR1 and CDR2 sequences are SGHTA and FQGNSA. J gave up 0 bases and V 2 bases, and 7 bases lay outside the gene matches. The CDR3 loop spans 19 amino acids. As DNA, the CDR3 is TGTGCCAGCAGCTTAAGACTAGCGGGGGGCCTCGACTCCTACAATGAGCAGTTCTTC. Translating gives CASSLRLAGGLDSYNEQFF.

V and J are TRBV27 and TRBJ1-2; 7 bases agree with TRBD1. This CDR3 comprises 15 residues. V shed 2 bases and J 5 bases; nucleotides not matched to a gene: 8. CDR1 is MNHEY, CDR2 SMNVEV, per germline (reference sequence). CDR3 loop: CASSLGGGGSYGYTF. The CDR3 DNA follows: TGTGCCAGCAGTTTAGGGGGAGGGGGCTCGTATGGCTACACCTTC.

The chain carries TRBV5-1 and TRBJ1-5; D possibly corresponds to TRBD1 (6 bases). V shed 0 bases and J shed 7 bases, with 20 bases lying between them. Germline V gene data show CDR1 as SGHRS and CDR2 as YFSETQ. This CDR3 has 17 amino acids. CDR3 bases: TGCGCCAGCAGCTTGGGGCAGGGAGGGGGTCAGAACCAGCCCCAGCATTTT. Protein product: CASSLGQGGGQNQPQHF.

The rearrangement links TRBV11-3 to TRBJ1-2, with D maybe TRBD1 (5 bases). Germline lookup yields CDR1 SGHNT and CDR2 YENEEA. With 0 bases removed from V and 7 bases from J, the gap between germline ends came to 15 bases. The CDR3 is 15 amino acids. The CDR3 reads CASSLDYGDRGGYTF. CDR3 coding DNA: TGTGCCAGCAGCTTAGATTACGGGGACCGGGGTGGCTACACCTTC.

V and J are TRBV7-2 and TRBJ2-1; D possibly corresponds to TRBD2 (5 bases). V was clipped by 5 bases and J by 11 bases, with 16 bases between them. Germline-derived CDR1 and CDR2 are SGHTA and FQGNSA. The CDR3 runs 13 residues. In DNA, the CDR3 is TGTGCCAGCAGCACAAAGAGTCTAGCACAGCAGTTCTTC. Amino acids: CASSTKSLAQQFF.

This chain links TRBV9 with TRBJ1-2; perhaps TRBD1 as D (5 bases). Germline CDR1 and CDR2: SGDLS and YYNGEE. V was pared by 0 bases and J by 1 base, with 10 bases between. The length of the CDR3 is 15 residues. The CDR3 coding sequence is TGTGCCAGCAGCGTAGGGCCAGACAGTAACTATGGCTACACCTTC. It specifies CASSVGPDSNYGYTF.

The J gene is TRBJ1-5, the V gene TRBV7-2; the D is unclear. The V gene lost 5 bases and the J gene lost 2 bases, with 13 bases spanning the gap. The germline V gene encodes CDR1 SGHTA and CDR2 FQGNSA. The CDR3 is 15 amino acids. The DNA of the CDR3 is TGTGCCAGCAGCGCCTCAGGAGGTCGCAATCAGCCCCAGCATTTT. Translated: CASSASGGRNQPQHF.

The chain recombines TRBV7-2 with TRBJ1-5; D uncertain. The V gene lost 5 bases and the J gene lost 0 bases, with 8 bases spanning the gap. CDR3 length equals 14 residues. CDR1 SGHTA and CDR2 FQGNSA come from the germline V gene. This CDR3 reads CASSERDSNQPQHF. CDR3 DNA: TGTGCCAGCAGCGAAAGGGATAGCAATCAGCCCCAGCATTTT.

The chain combines TRBV9 with TRBJ1-6; D is undetermined. The CDR3 extends over 13 amino acids. Germline lookup yields CDR1 SGDLS and CDR2 YYNGEE. Trimming shortened V by 0 bases and J by 8 bases, and 6 bases separated the two germline ends. The CDR3 DNA reads as TGTGCCAGCAGCGTAGGGACGGATTCACCCCTCCACTTT. Translated: CASSVGTDSPLHF.

The chain is built from TRBV19 and TRBJ1-1; a weak D match, TRBD1 (5 bases). Trimming removed 2 bases from V and 6 bases from J, with 10 bases in between. The CDR3 runs 13 residues. From germline, CDR1 is LNHDA and CDR2 SQIVND (reference sequence). The CDR3 reads CASSIQGRAEAFF. CDR3 nucleotide sequence: TGTGCCAGTAGTATACAGGGAAGGGCTGAAGCTTTCTTT. Complete variable domain (other parts from reference TRBV19 and TRBJ1-1): DGGITQSPKYLFRKEGQNVTLSCEQNLNHDAMYWYRQDPGQGLRLIYYSQIVNDFQKGDIAEGYSVSREKKESFPLTVTSAQKNPTAFYLCASSIQGRAEAFFGQGTRLTVV.

The chain has TRBV10-1 and TRBJ2-4; TRBD2 matches 8 bases. The CDR3 sequence is 12 residues long. CDR1 is WNHNN and CDR2 is SYGVQD in the germline V gene (reference sequence). V gave up 10 bases and J gave up 7 bases; unmatched junction bases: 6. For the CDR3, the DNA is TGCGCCATCTTTACGGGAGGGAACATTCAGTACTTC. It specifies CAIFTGGNIQYF.

The table lists this clone with a count of one. The chain combines TRBV30 with TRBJ1-4; the D is unclear. The germline CDR1 and CDR2 sequences are GTSNPN and SVGIG (reference sequence). Trimming cost V 5 bases and J 8 bases, with 9 bases left between them. CDR3 size: 11 residues. CDR3 in DNA: TGTGCCTGGGGGGATTGGGAAAAACTGTTTTTT. This encodes CAWGDWEKLFF. Looking up the rest from reference TRBV30 and TRBJ1-4 gives the full variable domain: SQTIHQWPATLVQPVGSPLSLECTVEGTSNPNLYWYRQAAGRGLQLLFYSVGIGQISSEVPQNLSASRPQDRQFILSSKKLLLSDSGFYLCAWGDWEKLFFGSGTQLSVL.

The rearrangement links TRBV9 to TRBJ1-5; D ambiguous. This CDR3 is built from 21 residues. The germline V gene encodes CDR1 SGDLS and CDR2 YYNGEE. V was cut by 0 bases and J by 0 bases, with 25 bases left in between. CDR3 amino acids: CASSVVVGREDLFYSNQPQHF. The CDR3 nucleotides read TGTGCCAGCAGCGTAGTTGTAGGACGCGAGGACCTCTTCTATAGCAATCAGCCCCAGCATTTT.

The genes are TRBV27 and TRBJ1-1; D uncertain. Germline V gives CDR1 MNHEY, CDR2 SMNVEV (reference sequence). With 3 bases removed from V and 4 bases from J, the gap between germline ends came to 9 bases. There are 13 residues in the CDR3. In DNA form, the CDR3 reads TGTGCCAGCAGTTTCACGGTATTCACTGAAGCTTTCTTT. Translated: CASSFTVFTEAFF.

V usage is TRBV25-1 and J usage is TRBJ2-3, with D unclear. This CDR3 is built from 15 residues. V was clipped by 3 bases and J by 0 bases, with 10 bases between them. Germline CDR1 and CDR2: MGHDK and SYGVNS. The chain's CDR3 is CASSDVGASTDTQYF. The CDR3 DNA reads as TGTGCCAGCAGTGATGTGGGTGCTAGCACAGATACGCAGTATTTT.